One and the same sample provided the 28 T cell receptor beta chains below, sequenced in a study of T cells expressing NK-cell markers. TCRdb re-called the 5' RACE reads; every CDR3 protein appears as one record, without DNA. The sample holds fewer than 300,000 distinct CDR3 sequences. The sequenced sample was blood T cells: a sorted CD56 or NKG2C T cell subset, CD4+ or CD8+ T cells, or bulk PBMC T cells (not recorded which). The receptors were sampled from a woman aged 18 to 75 in good health.

This rearrangement joins TRBV12-3 or TRBV12-4 to TRBJ2-5; the D call from TCRdb, TRBD1, cannot be confirmed without DNA. The CDR3 is made up of 15 amino acids. The CDR3 here is CASSSSGGSFETQYF.

J is TRBJ1-3 and V is TRBV6-2 or TRBV6-3; TCRdb lists TRBD1, though no DNA is available to test this call. This CDR3 has 20 residues. Germline assignment: CDR1 MNHEY and CDR2 SVGEGT. CDR3 loop: CASSRILRGVQVPSGNTIYF.

The chain joins TRBV12-3 or TRBV12-4 to TRBJ1-5; TCRdb proposes TRBD1, but this gene call is untestable without DNA. The CDR3 has 16 residues. This chain's CDR3 is CASSSTGGSGNQPQHF.

The V call is TRBV12-3 or TRBV12-4, the J call TRBJ2-1; the TRBD1 assignment by TCRdb is unverifiable without DNA. CDR3 length equals 16 residues. The CDR3 sequence is CASSLRGSGKFNEQFF.

V usage is TRBV4-3 and J usage is TRBJ2-3; TCRdb selects TRBD2, and the lack of DNA leaves this call unchecked. This CDR3 region has 15 residues. Germline assignment: CDR1 LGHNA and CDR2 YSLEER. The CDR3 sequence: CASSQAQRDTDTQYF.

The V call is TRBV10-3, the J call TRBJ2-5. Germline CDR1 is ENHRY and CDR2 is SYGVKD. This CDR3 has 13 amino acids. CDR3 region: CAISYGVRETQYF.

The chain is built from TRBV5-1 and TRBJ2-7; TCRdb's assignment of TRBD2 cannot be checked, as there is no DNA. This CDR3 comprises 14 residues. CDR1 SGHRS and CDR2 YFSETQ come from the germline V gene. CDR3 amino acids: CASSGGGETYEQYF.

V usage is TRBV7-8 and J usage is TRBJ2-1; TCRdb names TRBD2, which stays unverified in the absence of DNA. CDR1 is SGHVS and CDR2 is FQNEAQ in the germline V gene. The CDR3 sequence is 15 residues long. The CDR3 loop is CASSLRDYNYNEQFF. The full variable domain, completed using reference TRBV7-8 and TRBJ2-1, is GAGVSQSPRYKVAKRGQDVALRCDPISGHVSLFWYQQALGQGPEFLTYFQNEAQLDKSGLPSDRFFAERPEGSVSTLKIQRTQQEDSAVYLCASSLRDYNYNEQFFGPGTRLTVL.

This CDR3 reads CASSGGVEQFF. V and J are TRBV2 and TRBJ2-1; as DNA is missing, the TRBD2 call by TCRdb cannot be tested. Germline-derived CDR1 and CDR2 are SNHLY and FYNNEI. This CDR3 comprises 11 residues.

This sequence joins TRBV7-3 and TRBJ2-1; TCRdb reports TRBD1, a call that lacks DNA to check it against. Germline loops: CDR1 SGHTA, CDR2 FQGTGA. The CDR3 contains 16 residues. The chain's CDR3 is CASSLQGGSSYNEQFF. Looking up the rest from reference TRBV7-3 and TRBJ2-1 gives the full variable domain: GAGVSQTPSNKVTEKGKYVELRCDPISGHTALYWYRQSLGQGPEFLIYFQGTGAADDSGLPNDRFFAVRPEGSVSTLKIQRTERGDSAVYLCASSLQGGSSYNEQFFGPGTRLTVL.

The chain has TRBV12-3 or TRBV12-4 and TRBJ1-1; TCRdb's D call of TRBD1 is untestable without DNA. The CDR3 length is 13 residues. The CDR3 loop reads CASSLVQGNEAFF.

The CDR3 sequence: CSATQRTFGTDTQYF. The chain couples TRBV20-1 to TRBJ2-3. Germline assignment: CDR1 DFQATT and CDR2 SNEGSKA (reference sequence). The CDR3 length is 15 residues.

V and J are TRBV4-2 and TRBJ2-7. This CDR3 has 14 residues. Germline V gene sequence: CDR1 LGHNA, CDR2 YNFKEQ. CDR3 protein: CASSQEARGYEQYF.

The chain is built from TRBV5-1 and TRBJ1-4; TCRdb names TRBD1, which stays unverified in the absence of DNA. This CDR3 region has 15 residues. CDR1 and CDR2 from the germline V gene are SGHRS and YFSETQ. CDR3 sequence reads: CASSRTGSTNEKLFF.

The V gene is TRBV11-2, the J gene TRBJ1-2. Germline V CDR1 and CDR2: SGHAT, FQNNGV. The CDR3 runs 12 residues. This chain's CDR3 is CASSPDRYGYTF.

The chain carries TRBV2 and TRBJ2-2; the D call of TRBD2 rests on TCRdb alone, since no DNA is present to check it. This CDR3 comprises 15 residues. From germline, CDR1 is SNHLY and CDR2 FYNNEI. CDR3 sequence: CASKGLAGGPGELFF.

The chain recombines TRBV7-9 with TRBJ2-1. CDR1 is SEHNR and CDR2 is FQNEAQ in the germline V gene (reference sequence). This CDR3 is built from 14 residues. CDR3 residues: CASSLASEYNEQFF.

The chain links TRBV27 to TRBJ1-4; TCRdb selects TRBD1, and the lack of DNA leaves this call unchecked. The CDR3 loop spans 17 amino acids. Germline CDR1 reads MNHEY; CDR2 reads SMNVEV (reference sequence). CDR3 amino acids: CASSPWGATPTNEKLFF. The full variable domain, its missing parts supplied by reference TRBV27 and TRBJ1-4, is EAQVTQNPRYLITVTGKKLTVTCSQNMNHEYMSWYRQDPGLGLRQIYYSMNVEVTDKGDVPEGYKVSRKEKRNFPLILESPSPNQTSLYFCASSPWGATPTNEKLFFGSGTQLSVL.

The chain is built from TRBV5-1 and TRBJ2-1; as DNA is missing, the TRBD1 call by TCRdb cannot be tested. The CDR3 contains 12 residues. CDR1 SGHRS and CDR2 YFSETQ come from the germline V gene. The CDR3 sequence: CASSSGVHEQFF.

The chain couples TRBV28 to TRBJ2-6; TCRdb's D call of TRBD1 is untestable without DNA. Germline CDR1 reads MDHEN; CDR2 reads SYDVKM. The CDR3 sequence is 17 residues long. The CDR3 spells CASINDRGTSGANVLTF. Using reference TRBV28 and TRBJ2-6 for the parts outside the CDR3, the full variable domain is DVKVTQSSRYLVKRTGEKVFLECVQDMDHENMFWYRQDPGLGLRLIYFSYDVKMKEKGDIPEGYSVSREKKERFSLILESASTNQTSMYLCASINDRGTSGANVLTFGAGSRLTVL.

This rearrangement joins TRBV27 to TRBJ2-1; lacking DNA, the TRBD2 call made by TCRdb goes unchecked. The germline V gene encodes CDR1 MNHEY and CDR2 SMNVEV (reference sequence). The CDR3 loop spans 15 amino acids. The CDR3 loop is CASSGGLAGPNEQFF.

This chain links TRBV5-4 with TRBJ1-2; TCRdb selects TRBD1, and the lack of DNA leaves this call unchecked. The CDR3 has 15 amino acids. The germline V gene has CDR1 SGHNT and CDR2 YYREEE (reference sequence). The CDR3 reads CASSAPGQGDYGYTF.

The chain carries TRBV19 and TRBJ2-1; no DNA is available, so the TRBD1 call from TCRdb remains unchecked. CDR3 length: 13 residues. The germline gives CDR1 LNHDA, CDR2 SQIVND (reference sequence). The chain's CDR3 is CATTYRGRDEQFF.

J is TRBJ2-1 and V is TRBV25-1. The CDR3 extends over 14 amino acids. Per germline, CDR1 MGHDK and CDR2 SYGVNS. CDR3 sequence reads: CASSGRRRENEQFF.

J is TRBJ2-1 and V is TRBV12-3 or TRBV12-4; the TCRdb call, TRBD2, lacks DNA for checking. The CDR3 loop spans 16 amino acids. The CDR3 is CASSLVAGGPGNEQFF.

The chain joins TRBV5-4 to TRBJ2-2; checking the TCRdb D call of TRBD2 is not possible without DNA. Germline V lookup: CDR1 SGHNT, CDR2 YYREEE (reference sequence). The CDR3 is 15 amino acids. The CDR3 spells CASSFKRGDAGELFF.

CDR3 region: CASSWGNRGRITDTQYF. The chain uses TRBV27 and TRBJ2-3; TCRdb's assignment of TRBD1 cannot be checked, as there is no DNA. The length of the CDR3 is 17 residues. The germline CDR1 and CDR2 sequences are MNHEY and SMNVEV (reference sequence).

The V and J genes are TRBV5-8 and TRBJ1-3. CDR1 SGHTS and CDR2 YDEGEE come from the germline V gene. The CDR3 runs 15 residues. The CDR3 spells CASSLGDDSGNTIYF.